Listed below are T cell receptor beta chains from one sample, sequenced in a study of cytomegalovirus exposure and HLA in healthy donors. Clones were sequenced by immunoSEQ multiplex PCR, and TCRdb holds only the in-frame ones, with some missing. The sample holds around 200,000 clones; approximately 78% are singletons and the top ten take 2.7%. Sequenced: PBMCs. Receptor source: a woman aged 40 to 55 in good health and CMV-seronegative. The CDR3 runs from the conserved cysteine through the conserved F or W.

v_call	j_call	cdr3_aa
TRBV4-1	TRBJ2-3	CASSRRASGNVGTDTQYF
TRBV27	TRBJ1-4	CASSSGQGVLWEKLFF
TRBV6-6	TRBJ1-1	CASSYLPRLYTEAFF
TRBV7-3	TRBJ2-7	CASRQIYEQYF
TRBV2	TRBJ2-2	CASSPDTPNTGELFF
TRBV4-1	TRBJ1-3	CASSLSGGGPVNTIYF
TRBV7-6	TRBJ2-5	CASRRTPGQGASLSWETQYF
TRBV6-1	TRBJ2-7	CASRSGVQDYEQYF
TRBV5-6	TRBJ2-2	CASSWGDTNTGELFF
TRBV5-1	TRBJ1-2	CASKTITGIPWYTF
TRBV2	TRBJ2-7	CASTTGQVGEQYF
TRBV5-4	TRBJ1-4	CASSLTGRKEKLFF
TRBV19	TRBJ1-1	CASRIGASGTEAFF
TRBV10-3	TRBJ2-3	CAISGVENWDTQYF
TRBV5-5	TRBJ1-5	CASSLGARLDQPQHF
TRBV27	TRBJ1-2	CASSLSQGANYGYTF
TRBV21-1	TRBJ2-5	CARHSRGNQETQYF
TRBV21-1	TRBJ1-5	CASSESKEPFRDRVNQPQHF
TRBV28	TRBJ2-3	CAGSRQDTDTQYF
TRBV5-5	TRBJ1-1	CASSARGNTEAFF
TRBV9	TRBJ1-2	CASSVVGQGAYGYTF
TRBV6-1	TRBJ1-1	CASSESGNTEAFF
TRBV5-1	TRBJ1-2	CASSFQGQMGYTF
TRBV19	TRBJ2-1	CASRYLGGAGEQFF
TRBV19	TRBJ2-1	CASRTTGSGEQFF
TRBV28	TRBJ2-7	CASSLNTVAYEQYF